This is a list of T cell receptor beta chains from one sample in a study of T cell repertoires in cytomegalovirus infection. Each CDR3 protein is one row after TCRdb ran MiXCR on the reads. The sample yields approximately 190,000 distinct CDR3 sequences, roughly 27% seen once. The sample taken for sequencing was PBMCs. Source of these receptors: a human donor in good health (CMV status not recorded). Some clones in this sample may be carry-over from other donors' samples. Each CDR3 is given with its conserved first and last residue.

TRBV29-1,CSVEDRGPGDGYTF
TRBV20-1,CSARDDRAPPYEQYF
TRBV11-2,CASSLEDRRGTEAFF
TRBV5-1,CASSPRGFEQYF
TRBV6-2/TRBV6-3,CASSSPDRLASYEQYF
TRBV7-7,CASSPTGEGGTGELFF
TRBV25-1,CASSVINEQFF
TRBV12-3/TRBV12-4,CASSLTSGGYNEQFF
TRBV27,CASSLSARLRDEQYF
TRBV5-6,CASSFTRDRTQPQHF
TRBV2,CASRARGGDTEAFF
TRBV7-2,CASSLEQSQETQYF
TRBV19,CASSSVLGTYEQYF
TRBV7-3,CASREGGRGPQHF
TRBV5-3,CASSRRTVSGNTIYF
TRBV14,CASRPLELNTEAFF
TRBV7-8,CASSPRTGVIVGTDTQYF
TRBV16,CASSQSSEMNTEAFF
TRBV7-8,CASSLKDRSRNTEAFF
TRBV7-2,CASSLGSEDPEAFF
TRBV20-1,CSARGPGQGSSYNSPLHF
TRBV9,CASSALKVNTEAFF
TRBV29-1,CSVEGGKAFF
TRBV20-1,CSAEARFREKLFF
TRBV20-1,CSVPGLAQEQETQYF
TRBV7-6,CASSPRGAGGLINEQFF
TRBV28,CASTGVLDYGYTF
TRBV7-2,CASSRTSGGRADTQYF
TRBV20-1,CSARRVREGGYEQYF
TRBV5-6,CASSSGTGEKRSNQPQHF
TRBV11-3,CASSLDHEAWEQFF
TRBV7-2,CASSLLAGYGYTF
TRBV7-8,CASSLLYQGRSTDTQYF
TRBV7-8,CASSLGQQNYGYTF
TRBV20-1,CSARAHDWGGSDTQYF
TRBV2,CASNSLAETDTQYF
TRBV12-3/TRBV12-4,CASSLSRRYQPQHF
TRBV11-2,CASSLVGLAGASTDTQYF
TRBV7-9,CASSGSQGPGTEAFF
TRBV6-6,CASKVQTSYEQYF
TRBV7-2,CASSLGQGTFNQPQHF
TRBV20-1,CSAPAGGITRSGANVLTF
TRBV25-1,CASSEYSPRSSKGEAFF
TRBV12-3/TRBV12-4,CASSLGRSEQFF
TRBV7-2,CASSLGAGVARAQYF
TRBV10-3,CAISEPTGTDTQYF
TRBV4-3,CASSQVLGETQYF
TRBV7-9,CASRTEGVPTVYTF
TRBV5-4,CASSLRQVAETQYF
TRBV6-6,CASSPRWHRSTTNEKLFF
TRBV5-6,CASSLERFRVSVQQYF
TRBV4-3,CASSQDPGTPSEQYF
TRBV11-2,CASSATVDTQYF
TRBV7-2,CASTPGVLDLYEQYF
TRBV3-1,CASSQDGEQYF
TRBV7-2,CASSFSLNTEAFF
TRBV30,CAWSGNSNQPQHF
TRBV14,CASSLRTGNGYTF
TRBV5-6,CASSLDPGFAQGTGELFF
TRBV23-1,CASRGTPGQGSYEQYF